Included here is one T cell receptor (beta chain) sequence, with context. Which antigen it targets is not known. No per-base quality is available; no much larger clone lies one base away. In Seattle, one collaborating source enrolled patients while the infection was active and tracked those patients longitudinally over the course of disease. Each collaborating institution followed its own protocols to collect whole blood in K2EDTA tubes. For TCRbeta analysis, collaborators shipped samples as frozen whole blood, isolated PBMCs, or DNA extracted from either of those sample types. This sample is part of a study of blood T cell repertoires in COVID-19 (dated by TCRdb to the early 2020s). At the level of the whole study: Samples covering the acute and convalescent phases of COVID-19 were provided by collaborators in the United States, Italy and Spain. The material from the prospective study consisted of cDNA or gDNA derived from T cells, B-cell-depleted T cells, or PBMCs. Deeply sampled blood TCRbeta repertoires from subjects exposed to, actively infected with, or recovered from COVID-19 were included in the dataset. A freely available public database, intended as a resource for researchers studying the immune response to SARS-CoV-2, is where the repertoires were released. The samples were drawn from two sources: the first 160 participants of the ongoing ImmuneRACE study, and 1,200 or so subjects contributed by 6 global collaborators. Nearly every sample came with metadata listing a de-identified subject ID, COVID-19 status, age in years and sex. Where available, HLA class I and class II types were obtained from metadata supplied by the sample provider rather than from assay-based typing. Paper-wide results and their limitations: Clinical and demographic metadata were provided uncurated, with the amount varying by source and participant.

TCRbeta CDR3 regions were amplified from genomic DNA using the immunoSEQ Assay, a bias-controlled multiplex PCR. The original methods were these. Nucleated cell counts per sample were estimated from amplification of reference gene primers within the assay. To quantify the absolute abundance of each unique TCRbeta CDR3 rearrangement, sequence reads were collapsed and filtered. For each sample, productive Simpson clonality was calculated as the square root of Simpson's diversity index over productive rearrangements. TCRdb holds this immuneACCESS table with in-frame rearrangements only. Some clones are missing; in checked studies, unresolved V genes explain under half, and the rest has no known cause. That table supplies the V and J calls and clone size; D and trimming were determined from the DNA. The sample contains around 210,000 clones, 70% to 90% of them found a single time. Clones ranked in the top ten supply around 17% of the sample.

Per the germline V gene, MNHEY is the CDR1 and SVGAGI is the CDR2. Compared with germline, V lacks 6 bases and J lacks 7 bases; bases without a gene match: 6. From the cysteine through the phenylalanine, the CDR3 covers 13 amino acids. Left in the record is the CDR3 DNA by itself, 39 bases read in frame from the first base. The chain links TRBV6-5 with TRBJ1-5, and 7 junction bases match TRBD1. The sequenced sample consisted of peripheral blood. The TCR was taken from a man aged 50 or older with COVID-19, enrolled during active disease. The sequenced DNA is TGTGCCAGCAGGCAAACAGGGGACCAGCCCCAGCATTTT. Translated, it gives CASRQTGDQPQHF.